This TCR beta chain was retrieved from a study of T-cell memory formation after mild COVID-19. Study-wide context: Among the donors, TCR clusters were largely specific to each donor.

Germline CDR1 and CDR2: SGHRS and YFSETQ. V lost 4 bases to trimming and J lost 4 bases, with 7 bases between them. The CDR3 spans 12 residues. In its sample, this clonotype was seen many times. A single record per CDR3 protein comes from TCRdb applying MiXCR to the 5' RACE reads. The profile covers 260,000 or so distinct CDR3 sequences, with around 15% appearing a single time and around a fifth taken by the ten largest. This sequence originates from a man between 18 and 29 years old who had mild COVID-19 (a few samples of this study predate the infection). Cell type and time point are not known. This rearrangement joins TRBV5-1 to TRBJ2-3, with D possibly TRBD1 on 5 matching bases. Sample: PBMCs or a T cell subset sorted from them (not recorded which). CDR3 region: CASSGAADTQYF. The CDR3 DNA reads as TGCGCCAGCAGCGGGGCAGCAGATACGCAGTATTTT.